One sample yielded the 24 T cell receptor beta chains listed below, sequenced in a study of chemoradiotherapy in HPV16-positive cancers (dated by TCRdb to about 2022). The method behind the library was the immunoSEQ multiplex PCR assay. This immuneACCESS table, as held by TCRdb, lists in-frame sequences with V and J called but not all clones. Of the missing ones, under half trace to an unresolved V gene in checked studies; the others have no known cause. Present in this sample are about 68,000 clones, about 90% of which were seen just once. In total, the top ten clones hold 4% to 4.5% of the sample. Specimen: blood, collected from a patient who underwent chemoradiotherapy. The receptors derive from a human donor with HPV-associated anogenital cancer.

The chain uses TRBV5-1 and TRBJ1-1; D unclear. CDR1 and CDR2 (germline): SGHRS, YFSETQ. The CDR3 length is 14 residues. Trimming took off 3 bases at V and 1 base at J, with 10 bases between the two ends. The DNA for the CDR3 is TGCGCCAGCAGCTCCTGGACGGGGAACACTGAAGCTTTCTTT. It is translated as CASSSWTGNTEAFF.

This chain joins TRBV5-4 and TRBJ2-7; D may be TRBD2 (5 bases). V lost 0 bases to trimming and J lost 0 bases, with 13 bases between them. Germline assignment: CDR1 SGHNT and CDR2 YYREEE (reference sequence). CDR3 length equals 16 residues. CDR3 nucleotide sequence: TGTGCCAGCAGCTTGGGAGCCGGGGAACCCTCCTACGAGCAGTACTTC. Protein: CASSLGAGEPSYEQYF.

V is TRBV6-5 and J is TRBJ2-1; no firm D call. Germline values: CDR1 MNHEY, CDR2 SVGAGI. The CDR3 is 13 residues long. CDR3 sequence (DNA): TGTGCGACCTCCGCATTTGGGTACAATGAGCAGTTCTTC. Translating it yields CATSAFGYNEQFF.

Points on this clone: Other DNA variants within this sample encode the same CDR3. The V call is TRBV30, the J call TRBJ2-3; D gene uncertain. The germline V and J ends were trimmed by 0 bases and 1 base, with 11 bases remaining between them. CDR1 and CDR2 from the germline V gene are GTSNPN and SVGIG (reference sequence). The CDR3 has 15 amino acids. CDR3 in amino acids: CAWSVIEGRTDTQYF. As DNA, the CDR3 is TGTGCCTGGAGTGTAATCGAAGGCCGCACAGATACGCAGTATTTT.

The CDR3, as DNA: TGCGCCAGCAGCCAAGGGCCGGTGCAGAACTATGGCTACACCTTC. As protein: CASSQGPVQNYGYTF. This sequence joins TRBV4-1 and TRBJ1-2; the D is unclear. This CDR3 contains 15 residues. Germline CDR1 reads MGHRA; CDR2 reads YSYEKL. Trimming left V 1 base short and J 2 bases short, with 11 bases between.

This chain links TRBV2 with TRBJ1-1, with D perhaps TRBD1 (5 bases). The CDR3 spans 14 residues. The V end was cut by 6 bases, the J end by 0 bases, with 11 bases between. CDR1 is SNHLY and CDR2 is FYNNEI in the germline V gene. The CDR3 coding sequence is TGTGCCAGCAGCTCGACAGAGTTGAACACTGAAGCTTTCTTT. This codes for CASSSTELNTEAFF.

V is TRBV28 and J is TRBJ1-2; 7 bases fit TRBD1. CDR3 length: 12 residues. Germline assignment: CDR1 MDHEN and CDR2 SYDVKM. Losses at the gene ends were 8 bases for V and 8 bases for J; bases not matched to a gene: 8. CDR3 region: CASGKTGYGYTF. For the CDR3, the DNA is TGTGCCAGCGGAAAGACAGGGTACGGCTACACCTTC.

The chain combines TRBV5-1 with TRBJ2-7; weak D call: TRBD2 (6 bases). V was cut by 3 bases and J by 0 bases, with 13 bases left in between. This CDR3 comprises 15 residues. CDR1 is SGHRS, CDR2 YFSETQ, per germline. The CDR3 DNA reads as TGCGCCAGCAGCTCGGGACTTTCCTTCTCCTACGAGCAGTACTTC. Residues: CASSSGLSFSYEQYF.

The gene calls are TRBV9 and TRBJ1-1, with D possibly matching TRBD1 (6 bases). CDR3 length equals 15 residues. V was cut by 4 bases and J by 5 bases, with 18 bases left in between. The germline V gene has CDR1 SGDLS and CDR2 YYNGEE. CDR3: CASSPHGGGETEAFF. The CDR3, as DNA: TGTGCCAGCAGCCCCCACGGGGGGGGCGAGACTGAAGCTTTCTTT.

V is TRBV28 and J is TRBJ2-3; D possibly corresponds to TRBD2 (6 bases). CDR1 is MDHEN and CDR2 is SYDVKM in the germline V gene. V lost 5 bases, J lost 4 bases, and 10 bases lay in between. There are 13 residues in the CDR3. The CDR3 loop is CASSHGLPDTQYF. CDR3 coding DNA: TGTGCCAGCAGTCACGGACTACCAGATACGCAGTATTTT. Based on the CDR3 plus reference TRBV28 and TRBJ2-3, the full variable domain is DVKVTQSSRYLVKRTGEKVFLECVQDMDHENMFWYRQDPGLGLRLIYFSYDVKMKEKGDIPEGYSVSREKKERFSLILESASTNQTSMYLCASSHGLPDTQYFGPGTRLTVL.

The chain carries TRBV6-5 and TRBJ2-4; no firm D call. The V end lost 6 bases, the J end lost 9 bases, and 18 bases lay between the germline ends. Germline V lookup: CDR1 MNHEY, CDR2 SVGAGI. The CDR3 consists of 14 residues. The CDR3 coding sequence is TGTGCCAGCAGAGAACGTACCACAGCTAGCATTCAGTACTTC. This translates into CASRERTTASIQYF.

J is TRBJ2-2 and V is TRBV2, with no clear D. Germline CDR1 is SNHLY and CDR2 is FYNNEI. CDR3 length: 13 amino acids. The V gene lost 4 bases and the J gene lost 6 bases, with 9 bases spanning the gap. CDR3 bases: TGTGCCAGCAGTGGAAAGGTCCCCGGGGAGCTGTTTTTT. Translation gives CASSGKVPGELFF.

The chain recombines TRBV2 with TRBJ2-7, with D maybe TRBD1 (6 bases). V lost 6 bases and J 2 bases, leaving 14 bases between the germline ends. The CDR3 totals 14 residues. The germline gives CDR1 SNHLY, CDR2 FYNNEI. CDR3 loop: CASRPGTPPYEQYF. DNA for the CDR3: TGTGCCAGCAGGCCCGGGACACCCCCCTACGAGCAGTACTTC.

The chain is built from TRBV4-2 and TRBJ1-1; D remains unclear. Deletions cut 0 bases from V and 5 bases from J, with 16 bases between. The CDR3 is 16 amino acids. Germline V CDR1 and CDR2: LGHNA, YNFKEQ. The CDR3 nucleotides are TGTGCCAGCAGCCAAGATGTCCGGGGTGCGGGGACTGAAGCTTTCTTT. It yields the protein CASSQDVRGAGTEAFF.

The table lists this clone with a count of one. The rearrangement links TRBV9 to TRBJ1-1; D unclear. The ends were cut back, 4 bases at V and 10 bases at J, with 14 bases in the middle. The germline gives CDR1 SGDLS, CDR2 YYNGEE. The CDR3 length is 12 residues. The CDR3 here is CASSSPGDIAFF. In DNA, the CDR3 is TGTGCCAGCAGCTCCCCGGGAGACATAGCTTTCTTT.

This sequence joins TRBV2 and TRBJ2-5, with D perhaps TRBD2 (5 bases). The ends were cut back, 5 bases at V and 5 bases at J, with 15 bases in the middle. Germline loops: CDR1 SNHLY, CDR2 FYNNEI. The CDR3 is 14 residues long. Here the CDR3 reads CASSNPLAHETQYF. The CDR3 bases are TGTGCCAGCAGTAACCCCCTAGCTCACGAGACCCAGTACTTC.

The chain couples TRBV5-6 to TRBJ1-3, with a possible D match to TRBD1 (6 bases). Trimming took 3 bases from V and 0 from J, leaving 16 bases between them. The germline CDR1 and CDR2 sequences are SGHDT and YYEEEE. This CDR3 is built from 17 residues. CDR3 amino acids: CASSSQGRQLSGNTIYF. The CDR3 coding sequence is TGTGCCAGCAGCTCCCAGGGGAGACAGCTCTCTGGAAACACCATATATTTT.

This clone was picked up a small number of times. The J gene is TRBJ1-1, the V gene TRBV7-9; D unclear. Germline CDR1 is SEHNR and CDR2 is FQNEAQ (reference sequence). V lost 4 bases and J lost 6, with 12 bases in between. This CDR3 comprises 13 residues. CDR3 residues: CASSSTDRAEAFF. For the CDR3, the DNA is TGTGCCAGCAGCTCCACGGATCGCGCTGAAGCTTTCTTT.

The rearrangement links TRBV18 to TRBJ1-6; D possibly corresponds to TRBD1 (5 bases). Germline V gene lookup returns CDR1 KGHSH and CDR2 LQKENI. The CDR3 is 15 amino acids. Deletions cut 0 bases from V and 9 bases from J, with 12 bases between. The CDR3 loop is CASSPPWGDGSPLHF. The CDR3 DNA follows: TGTGCCAGCTCACCACCGTGGGGGGACGGTTCACCCCTCCACTTT.

The chain recombines TRBV2 with TRBJ1-2; 8 nucleotides agree with TRBD1. With V trimmed by 6 bases and J by 8 bases, 11 bases remained unmatched. The CDR3 loop spans 14 amino acids. CDR1 and CDR2 from the germline V gene are SNHLY and FYNNEI. CDR3 in DNA: TGTGCCAGCAGAGTTGGACAGGGTGGTATGGGCTACACCTTC. Its protein is CASRVGQGGMGYTF.

In DNA, the CDR3 is TGTGCCAGTAGTTACAGCGGGGTAAGCACAGATACGCAGTATTTT. Its translation: CASSYSGVSTDTQYF. This chain joins TRBV19 and TRBJ2-3, with 7 bases identical to TRBD2. This CDR3 region has 15 residues. V was pared by 5 bases and J by 0 bases, with 5 bases of the junction left unmatched. In germline, CDR1 is LNHDA, CDR2 SQIVND (reference sequence). Full variable domain (remainder filled in from reference TRBV19 and TRBJ2-3): DGGITQSPKYLFRKEGQNVTLSCEQNLNHDAMYWYRQDPGQGLRLIYYSQIVNDFQKGDIAEGYSVSREKKESFPLTVTSAQKNPTAFYLCASSYSGVSTDTQYFGPGTRLTVL.

The V and J genes are TRBV23-1 and TRBJ2-7; TRBD2 matches 9 bases. TRBV23-1 is sorted into the ORF group, with uncertain function. The CDR3 is made up of 15 amino acids. V lost 8 bases to trimming and J lost 5 bases; unmatched junction nucleotides: 13. The CDR3, as DNA: TGCGCCAGCCTCCTCAGCGGGAGGCCTGATCACGAGCAGTACTTC. Translating gives CASLLSGRPDHEQYF.

The V call is TRBV6-1, the J call TRBJ2-2; TRBD1 agrees at 7 bases. This CDR3 has 16 amino acids. J gave up 1 base and V 4 bases, and 6 bases lay outside the gene matches. CDR1 MNHNS and CDR2 SASEGT come from the germline V gene. Here the CDR3 reads CASSGSRQGNTGELFF. The DNA of the CDR3 is TGTGCCAGCAGTGGTAGCCGACAGGGGAACACCGGGGAGCTGTTTTTT.

The chain couples TRBV5-6 to TRBJ1-3, with 9 nucleotides matching TRBD1. The J segment lost 0 bases and the V segment lost 2 bases, leaving 3 bases of the junction unmatched. CDR1 SGHDT and CDR2 YYEEEE come from the germline V gene. CDR3 length: 16 residues. CDR3 sequence reads: CASSFGQGSSGNTIYF. The CDR3 region has the DNA TGTGCCAGCAGCTTCGGACAGGGGAGCTCTGGAAACACCATATATTTT.